This T cell receptor beta chain was sequenced during a study of CD8 T cells in ankylosing spondylitis. General study results and limits: Blood of patients with ankylosing spondylitis appeared to be characterized by a TCR beta motif of eight highly homologous variants. A CD8+ phenotype characterized the disease-linked clones, which were relatively rare in peripheral blood.

TCRdb re-called the 5' RACE reads through MiXCR, storing one row per CDR3 protein. The table records 250,000 or so distinct CDR3 sequences, roughly a quarter of them present only once. The CDR3 has 16 residues. V lost 6 bases and J 0 bases, leaving 21 bases between the germline ends. Germline V gene sequence: CDR1 DFQATT, CDR2 SNEGSKA (reference sequence). For this clonotype: What it recognizes is unknown.

The V gene is TRBV20-1, the J gene TRBJ2-7; possible D gene TRBD1, 6 bases. The receptor was derived from a male donor with ankylosing spondylitis or in good health (not recorded which). Sequences were obtained from blood, either unsorted or a sorted T cell fraction (not recorded which). The CDR3 DNA follows: TGCAGTGCCAATAAAGCCACAGGGCGGAGCTCCTACGAGCAGTACTTC. It translates to CSANKATGRSSYEQYF.